Shown below are 8 T cell receptor beta chains from a single sample sequenced in a study of CD8+ T cells in alopecia areata. Noted treatment: oral pan-JAK inhibitor, 5-10 mg twice daily. In each case, RNA was isolated and then reverse transcribed into cDNA as the sequencing template. Sequencing was performed with immunoSEQ multiplex PCR; in TCRdb, only in-frame clones are kept and a portion is missing. The repertoire has some 160,000 clones, 50% to 70% of them found once; the top ten carry roughly 0.91%. Sequenced here: CD4+ T cells sorted from blood, sampled at week 4, from a patient treated with tofacitinib. These TCRs come from a human donor with alopecia areata.

The J gene is TRBJ1-2, the V gene TRBV29-1; TRBD1 is a possible D gene (5 bases). Trimming removed 3 bases at V and 2 bases at J, with 13 bases between. This CDR3 spans 14 amino acids. CDR1 is SQVTM and CDR2 is ANQGSEA in the germline V gene. CDR3 amino acids: CSVEYRDGNYGYTF. The DNA of the CDR3 is TGCAGCGTTGAGTACCGGGACGGCAACTATGGCTACACCTTC.

This clone was counted only a few times. The gene calls are TRBV7-6 and TRBJ2-5, with TRBD1 as a possible D gene (5 bases). V lost 7 bases and J lost 8, with 20 bases in between. Germline V CDR1 and CDR2: SGHVS, FNYEAQ. The CDR3 sequence is 14 residues long. CDR3 nucleotide sequence: TGTGCCAGCATCAGTCAGGGCCGTTCTGGCACCCAGTACTTC. It specifies CASISQGRSGTQYF. The variable domain in full, completed from reference TRBV7-6 and TRBJ2-5, reads GAGVSQSPRYKVTKRGQDVALRCDPISGHVSLYWYRQALGQGPEFLTYFNYEAQQDKSGLPNDRFSAERPEGSISTLTIQRTEQRDSAMYRCASISQGRSGTQYFGPGTRLLVL.

This clone showed up just once. The rearrangement joins TRBV6-1 to TRBJ2-1; D uncertain. The germline V and J ends were trimmed by 1 base and 11 bases, with 6 bases remaining between them. This CDR3 comprises 11 residues. Per germline, CDR1 MNHNS and CDR2 SASEGT. DNA for the CDR3: TGTGCCAGCAGTGAAGGGCAGCAGCAGTTCTTC. Protein: CASSEGQQQFF.

The chain carries TRBV30 and TRBJ1-3; D not certain. This CDR3 has 15 residues. V was trimmed by 0 bases and J by 2 bases, leaving 11 bases between them. CDR1 is GTSNPN, CDR2 SVGIG, per germline (reference sequence). DNA of the CDR3: TGTGCCTGGAGTGTACGTAAGACAACTGGAAACACCATATATTTT. It is translated as CAWSVRKTTGNTIYF.

The chain is built from TRBV18 and TRBJ2-7, with a tentative D call TRBD1 (5 bases). The CDR3 sequence is 13 residues long. The germline V gene has CDR1 KGHSH and CDR2 LQKENI. V lost 5 bases and J lost 4, with 12 bases in between. The CDR3 loop is CASSTDKGYEQYF. The CDR3 bases are TGTGCCAGCTCAACGGACAAGGGTTACGAGCAGTACTTC.

The gene calls are TRBV15 and TRBJ2-2; possibly TRBD2 for D (6 bases). This CDR3 region has 14 residues. From germline, CDR1 is LNHNV and CDR2 YYDKDF (reference sequence). The V end was cut by 0 bases, the J end by 6 bases, with 8 bases between. The CDR3 here is CATSREPSAGELFF. CDR3 nucleotide sequence: TGTGCCACCAGCAGAGAGCCTAGCGCCGGGGAGCTGTTTTTT.

The chain is built from TRBV30 and TRBJ2-6; D gene ambiguous. Germline V lookup: CDR1 GTSNPN, CDR2 SVGIG (reference sequence). Between the trimmed V and J ends, which lost 1 base and 1 base, there was a span of 5 bases. The CDR3 runs to 14 residues. The CDR3 reads CAWSEWSGANVLTF. DNA of the CDR3: TGTGCCTGGAGTGAGTGGTCTGGGGCCAACGTCCTGACTTTC. Full variable domain (remainder filled in from reference TRBV30 and TRBJ2-6): SQTIHQWPATLVQPVGSPLSLECTVEGTSNPNLYWYRQAAGRGLQLLFYSVGIGQISSEVPQNLSASRPQDRQFILSSKKLLLSDSGFYLCAWSEWSGANVLTFGAGSRLTVL.

This clone was seen a few times. This chain joins TRBV27 and TRBJ2-5; 8 nucleotides align to TRBD1. Germline loops: CDR1 MNHEY, CDR2 SMNVEV (reference sequence). This CDR3 spans 15 amino acids. V was pared by 6 bases and J by 5 bases, with 11 bases of the junction left unmatched. The CDR3 spells CASRPRTGKGETQYF. DNA of the CDR3: TGTGCCAGCAGACCCCGGACAGGGAAGGGGGAGACCCAGTACTTC.